This is a list of T cell receptor beta chains from one sample in a study of shared clonotypes between healthy human individuals. Sequencing used immunoSEQ multiplex PCR; TCRdb keeps in-frame clones, though not all of them. The sample contains just over 2,000,000 clones, approximately 94% of which appear only once. The sequenced sample was naive CD8+ T cells sorted from blood. The receptors were gathered from a man aged 18 to 29 in good health. CDR3s include the opening cysteine and the closing phenylalanine or tryptophan. A D gene is named only where the DNA matches it firmly. The size of a clone is reported for some rows only, either as once, few or many, or as a class for expanded clones.

cdr3_aa cdr3_nt j_call v_call d_call cdr3_length clone_size
CASSLFNRGELFF TGTGCCAGCAGTTTATTTAACCGCGGGGAGCTGTTTTTT TRBJ2-2 TRBV27 NA 13 NA
CASSLGPEQFF TGTGCCAGCAGCTTAGGTCCTGAGCAGTTCTTC TRBJ2-1 TRBV7-8 NA 11 NA
CASSLGSSLYNSPLHF TGTGCCAGCAGCTTAGGGAGCAGCCTATATAATTCACCCCTCCACTTT TRBJ1-6 TRBV13 NA 16 NA
CATSSSTSGGVTDTQYF TGTGCCACCAGCAGTTCGACTAGCGGGGGGGTGACAGATACGCAGTATTTT TRBJ2-3 TRBV15 TRBD2 17 NA
CASSLWTSTDTQYF TGCGCCAGCAGCTTGTGGACTAGCACAGATACGCAGTATTTT TRBJ2-3 TRBV5-1 NA 14 NA
CAISATRHTDTQYF TGTGCCATCAGTGCCACTAGACACACAGATACGCAGTATTTT TRBJ2-3 TRBV10-3 NA 14 NA
CASSLRTQGSGNTIYF TGTGCCAGCAGTTTAAGGACACAGGGCTCTGGAAACACCATATATTTT TRBJ1-3 TRBV28 NA 16 NA
CASSISTDGDEKLFF TGTGCCAGCAGCATATCGACAGACGGGGATGAAAAACTGTTTTTT TRBJ1-4 TRBV6-6 NA 15 NA
CASSSAPKADTQYF TGTGCCAGCAGTTCAGCCCCAAAAGCAGATACGCAGTATTTT TRBJ2-3 TRBV27 NA 14 once
CAWSAIGTGRDPLHF TGTGCCTGGAGTGCCATCGGGACAGGCCGGGACCCCCTCCACTTT TRBJ1-6 TRBV30 TRBD1 15 NA